The 27 T cell receptor beta chains listed next were all sequenced from one sample in a study of brain T cells in children with intractable seizures. Clones were read by immunoSEQ multiplex PCR, and TCRdb kept only the in-frame ones, dropping some. The table records 110,000 or so clones, around 94% of them present only once. Material: peripheral blood, obtained at surgery. The receptors stem from a boy in the first two years of life with hemimegalencephaly and intractable seizures.

The table lists this clone with a count of one. The chain is built from TRBV6-5 and TRBJ2-3; D may be TRBD2 (6 bases). This CDR3 is built from 15 residues. The V and J ends lost 2 bases and 3 bases respectively, with 12 bases between them. Germline CDR1 MNHEY, CDR2 SVGAGI. The CDR3 loop is CASSYGGTATDTQYF. CDR3 in DNA: TGTGCCAGCAGTTACGGGGGGACGGCGACAGATACGCAGTATTTT.

The gene calls are TRBV29-1 and TRBJ1-1; TRBD1 aligns across 10 bases. The trim removed 7 bases at V and 5 bases at J, leaving 10 bases unmatched. Looked up from germline, CDR1 is SQVTM and CDR2 is ANQGSEA. CDR3 size: 14 residues. The CDR3 is CSAGTGARPTEAFF. The CDR3 region has the DNA TGCAGCGCAGGGACAGGGGCCCGGCCTACTGAAGCTTTCTTT. The whole variable domain, filled in from reference TRBV29-1 and TRBJ1-1, reads SAVISQKPSRDICQRGTSLTIQCQVDSQVTMMFWYRQQPGQSLTLIATANQGSEATYESGFVIDKFPISRPNLTFSTLTVSNMSPEDSSIYLCSAGTGARPTEAFFGQGTRLTVV.

The genes are TRBV6-6 and TRBJ2-2; 9 bases are a match to TRBD2. J gave up 1 base and V 7 bases, and 1 base lay outside the gene matches. The CDR3 consists of 14 residues. Germline assignment: CDR1 MNHNY and CDR2 SVGAGI (reference sequence). The CDR3 DNA reads TGTGCCAGCAAACTAGCGGGGAACACCGGGGAGCTGTTTTTT. Translated: CASKLAGNTGELFF.

J is TRBJ2-6 and V is TRBV27; D is perhaps TRBD1 (6 bases). This CDR3 spans 15 amino acids. Trimming cost V 6 bases and J 0 bases, with 9 bases left between them. CDR1 and CDR2 (germline): MNHEY, SMNVEV (reference sequence). DNA for the CDR3: TGTGCCAGCAGGACAGGATACTCTGGGGCCAACGTCCTGACTTTC. Its protein product is CASRTGYSGANVLTF.

CDR3 nucleotide sequence: TGCGCCAGCAGCTTCTCGGGACTAGCGGGATCCGAGCAGTACTTC. It translates to CASSFSGLAGSEQYF. The chain has TRBV5-1 and TRBJ2-7; 13 positions agree with TRBD2. Trimming at V came to 2 bases and at J to 6 bases, leaving 5 bases not matched to a gene. The germline CDR1 and CDR2 sequences are SGHRS and YFSETQ. The CDR3 length is 15 residues.

This chain links TRBV28 with TRBJ1-2, with a possible D match to TRBD1 (5 bases). CDR1 MDHEN and CDR2 SYDVKM come from the germline V gene. CDR3 length: 14 residues. Trimming took off 4 bases at V and 4 bases at J, with 13 bases between the two ends. The CDR3 coding sequence is TGTGCCAGCAGTTCAAAGGCAGGGACCTATGGCTACACCTTC. Its protein is CASSSKAGTYGYTF.

V is TRBV9 and J is TRBJ2-7; D not resolved. This CDR3 region has 14 residues. Germline assignment: CDR1 SGDLS and CDR2 YYNGEE. V lost 0 bases to trimming and J lost 0 bases, with 7 bases between them. Here the CDR3 DNA reads TGTGCCAGCAGCGTAGGGGGTTACTCCTACGAGCAGTACTTC. Its protein is CASSVGGYSYEQYF.

This chain links TRBV6-6 with TRBJ1-6, with D perhaps TRBD1 (6 bases). Germline-derived CDR1 and CDR2 are MNHNY and SVGAGI (reference sequence). V was clipped by 6 bases and J by 8 bases, with 20 bases between them. The CDR3 contains 16 residues. The DNA for the CDR3 is TGTGCCAGCAGACTCGATTGGGGGCGGAAGGATTCACCCCTCCACTTT. It translates to CASRLDWGRKDSPLHF.

The chain couples TRBV5-1 to TRBJ1-2, with a possible D match to TRBD1 (5 bases). V was clipped by 3 bases and J by 4 bases, with 19 bases between them. CDR1 is SGHRS and CDR2 is YFSETQ in the germline V gene. There are 16 residues in the CDR3. CDR3 amino acids: CASSSNPGRDAYGYTF. In DNA form, the CDR3 reads TGCGCCAGCAGCTCGAACCCCGGACGGGACGCCTATGGCTACACCTTC.

The gene calls are TRBV27 and TRBJ2-1; possible D gene TRBD2, 6 bases. The CDR3 extends over 16 amino acids. CDR1 is MNHEY, CDR2 SMNVEV, per germline (reference sequence). V was trimmed by 5 bases and J by 0 bases, leaving 14 bases between them. The CDR3 reads CASSPYSGNSYNEQFF. CDR3 coding DNA: TGTGCCAGCAGTCCTTATAGCGGAAACTCCTACAATGAGCAGTTCTTC.

The rearrangement uses TRBV7-3 and TRBJ1-3, with D possibly TRBD1 on 5 matching bases. Germline lookup yields CDR1 SGHTA and CDR2 FQGTGA. The CDR3 totals 15 residues. V dropped 2 bases and J dropped 0 bases, with 8 bases sitting between them. This CDR3 is CASSLGATSGNTIYF. The CDR3 coding sequence is TGTGCCAGCAGCTTAGGGGCCACCTCTGGAAACACCATATATTTT.

This chain links TRBV2 with TRBJ2-7; 10 bases fit TRBD2. Looked up from germline, CDR1 is SNHLY and CDR2 is FYNNEI. This CDR3 comprises 15 residues. With V trimmed by 3 bases and J by 2 bases, 4 bases remained unmatched. CDR3 in amino acids: CASSEILAGTYEQYF. CDR3 sequence (DNA): TGTGCCAGCAGTGAGATACTAGCGGGGACCTACGAGCAGTACTTC.

The chain has TRBV6-5 and TRBJ2-7; 8 bases align to TRBD2. From germline, CDR1 is MNHEY and CDR2 SVGAGI. CDR3 size: 13 residues. The V gene end was trimmed by 6 bases and the J gene end by 5 bases; junction bases not matched to a gene: 6. The CDR3 here is CASRSGGPDEQYF. The CDR3 coding sequence is TGTGCCAGCAGGTCGGGAGGGCCGGACGAGCAGTACTTC.

V and J are TRBV7-8 and TRBJ2-4, with TRBD2 identical over 9 bases. V was clipped by 4 bases and J by 3 bases; unmatched bases: 13. Germline V gene lookup returns CDR1 SGHVS and CDR2 FQNEAQ. The length of the CDR3 is 18 residues. The CDR3 loop reads CASSSFAGGPLIKNIQYF. The CDR3 DNA is TGTGCCAGCAGCTCCTTTGCGGGAGGGCCTTTAATCAAAAACATTCAGTACTTC.

This clone was counted only a few times. The chain joins TRBV27 to TRBJ1-1; no definite D call. The length of the CDR3 is 11 residues. Germline V lookup: CDR1 MNHEY, CDR2 SMNVEV (reference sequence). Trimming took off 6 bases at V and 0 bases at J, with 2 bases between the two ends. In DNA, the CDR3 is TGTGCCAGCAGGATGAACACTGAAGCTTTCTTT. It yields the protein CASRMNTEAFF.

The J gene is TRBJ1-6, the V gene TRBV4-1, with 8 bases that match TRBD1. The germline V gene has CDR1 MGHRA and CDR2 YSYEKL. After removal of 2 bases from V and 5 bases from J, the junction contained 5 bases not matched to a gene. The CDR3 length is 16 residues. The CDR3 reads CASSQPRDRNNSPLHF. In DNA form, the CDR3 reads TGCGCCAGCAGCCAACCGAGGGACAGGAATAATTCACCCCTCCACTTT.

The V gene is TRBV4-3, the J gene TRBJ1-6, with 7 positions matching TRBD1. This CDR3 has 17 amino acids. CDR1 LGHNA and CDR2 YSLEER come from the germline V gene. The trim removed 0 bases at V and 3 bases at J, leaving 5 bases unmatched. The CDR3 sequence: CASSQENRGGYNSPLHF. In DNA form, the CDR3 reads TGCGCCAGCAGCCAAGAAAACAGGGGAGGCTATAATTCACCCCTCCACTTT.

The chain carries TRBV30 and TRBJ1-1; D may be TRBD1 (5 bases). The V end was cut by 4 bases, the J end by 1 base, with 10 bases between. This CDR3 has 13 amino acids. Germline values: CDR1 GTSNPN, CDR2 SVGIG (reference sequence). In nucleotides, the CDR3 is TGTGCCTGGACAGGGAAGGGGAACACTGAAGCTTTCTTT. It encodes CAWTGKGNTEAFF.

This chain uses TRBV6-2 or TRBV6-3 with TRBJ2-1, with D possibly TRBD1 on 6 matching bases. Trimming cost V 1 base and J 5 bases, with 12 bases left between them. Germline CDR1 is MNHEY and CDR2 is SVGEGT. There are 15 residues in the CDR3. Written as DNA, the CDR3 is TGTGCCAGCAGTTACTGGATAGCAGGGGACAATGAGCAGTTCTTC. Its protein is CASSYWIAGDNEQFF.

The genes are TRBV2 and TRBJ1-1, with TRBD1 matching 9 bases. The V gene's germline CDR1 is SNHLY and CDR2 FYNNEI. V was clipped by 6 bases and J by 6 bases; unmatched bases: 8. The CDR3 length is 14 residues. The CDR3 region has the DNA TGTGCCAGCAGCTACGGGACAGGGTTTCCTGAAGCTTTCTTT. Its translation is CASSYGTGFPEAFF.

This chain links TRBV3-1 (or the pseudogene TRBV3-2) with TRBJ2-7, with a possible D match to TRBD1 (6 bases). There are 14 residues in the CDR3. Trimming took 4 bases from V and 4 from J, leaving 14 bases between them. From germline, CDR1 is LGHDT and CDR2 YNNKEL (reference sequence). CDR3 sequence: CASSRQAGGYEQYF. CDR3 DNA sequence: TGTGCCAGCAGCCGACAGGCGGGCGGATACGAGCAGTACTTC.

In its sample, this clone was seen a few times. V and J are TRBV28 and TRBJ1-4, with D possibly TRBD1 on 5 matching bases. The CDR3 spans 15 residues. In germline, CDR1 is MDHEN, CDR2 SYDVKM. Trimming removed 8 bases at V and 5 bases at J, with 18 bases between. The CDR3 DNA sequence: TGTGCCAGCCACGCAGTGGGGGTTTTCAATGAAAAACTGTTTTTT. Translation: CASHAVGVFNEKLFF.

The V call is TRBV10-1, the J call TRBJ2-7; D ambiguous. Germline loops: CDR1 WNHNN, CDR2 SYGVQD (reference sequence). The ends were cut back, 9 bases at V and 3 bases at J, with 9 bases in the middle. The CDR3 spans 11 residues. The chain's CDR3 is CARDPLYEQYF. The CDR3 nucleotides read TGCGCCAGAGACCCCCTCTACGAGCAGTACTTC.

This rearrangement joins TRBV7-3 to TRBJ2-4; perhaps TRBD1 as D (6 bases). The CDR3 loop spans 15 amino acids. V lost 5 bases and J lost 3, with 14 bases in between. CDR1 is SGHTA, CDR2 FQGTGA, per germline. In DNA form, the CDR3 reads TGTGCCAGCAGCCCTACAGGGTCGGGCAAAAACATTCAGTACTTC. It codes for CASSPTGSGKNIQYF.

This sequence joins TRBV27 and TRBJ2-7, with 9 bases matching TRBD1. Germline CDR1 is MNHEY and CDR2 is SMNVEV (reference sequence). The CDR3 consists of 14 residues. Trimming removed 5 bases from V and 3 bases from J; junction bases left unmatched: 5. CDR3 amino acids: CASSPQTGGYEQYF. The DNA for the CDR3 is TGTGCCAGCAGTCCCCAGACAGGGGGCTACGAGCAGTACTTC.

The V gene is TRBV5-5, the J gene TRBJ1-4; D remains ambiguous. Germline lookup yields CDR1 SGHKS and CDR2 YYEKEE (reference sequence). Trimming removed 5 bases at V and 2 bases at J, with 10 bases between. The CDR3 has 14 amino acids. The CDR3 loop reads CASSPGFTNEKLFF. CDR3 in DNA: TGTGCCAGCAGTCCGGGGTTCACTAATGAAAAACTGTTTTTT.

The chain has TRBV27 and TRBJ1-1; the D is unclear. Trimming left V 1 base short and J 4 bases short, with 10 bases between. This CDR3 region has 14 residues. Germline V gene lookup returns CDR1 MNHEY and CDR2 SMNVEV (reference sequence). The CDR3 reads CASSLLGYGTEAFF. CDR3 bases: TGTGCCAGCAGTTTATTGGGGTACGGCACTGAAGCTTTCTTT.